This T cell receptor beta chain was identified in a study of T cell responses to AZD1222 COVID-19 vaccine. Overall study results and limits: Within unmutated variant regions lay the reported targets of nearly half of spike-specific TCRs. Clonal diversity was possibly underestimated, and white British individuals and females predominated among donors. The study found Spike-specific TCR breadth and depth rose after two AZD1222 doses. Repertoire sampling occurred only after the peak T cell response.

In germline, CDR1 is SGHTA, CDR2 FQGNSA. CDR3 size: 17 residues. V lost 1 base, J lost 8 bases, and 13 bases stayed unmatched. Regarding this clone: Its antigen is unidentified.

Here immunoSEQ multiplex PCR was the method, and the copy in TCRdb shows in-frame clones only, minus some. The sample lists around 140,000 clones; about 91% were seen once. The chain links TRBV7-2 to TRBJ1-4, with 7 bases that match TRBD1. The sample was peripheral blood, taken 28 days after the second AZD1222 dose. The receptor comes from an adult who received the AZD1222 COVID-19 vaccine. The CDR3 loop is CASSLGTGQSTGEKLFF. CDR3 in DNA: TGTGCCAGCAGCTTAGGGACAGGCCAATCGACGGGGGAAAAACTGTTTTTT. Complete variable domain (other parts from reference TRBV7-2 and TRBJ1-4): GAGVSQSPSNKVTEKGKDVELRCDPISGHTALYWYRQSLGQGLEFLIYFQGNSAPDKSGLPSDRFSAERTGGSVSTLTIQRTQQEDSAVYLCASSLGTGQSTGEKLFFGSGTQLSVL.